This T cell receptor beta chain was obtained from a study of OX40 agonist ivuxolimab in advanced cancers. About the study: Partial responses occurred in three patients (one hepatocellular carcinoma, two cutaneous melanoma).

In germline, CDR1 is MNHEY, CDR2 SVGAGI. The V and J ends lost 0 bases and 6 bases respectively, with 11 bases between them. The CDR3 runs to 15 residues. Method: immunoSEQ multiplex PCR; TCRdb's copy keeps in-frame clones and lacks some. The table includes some 16,000 clones, 86% detected once. This clone was seen a handful of times. Antigen unknown. Findings of the study overall: Also showing low normalized T-cell clonal expansion were some of the nonresponders.

Prior autoimmune disease or systemic immunosuppression barred patients. The sequence came from an adult with an advanced solid tumor such as melanoma, head and neck, liver or kidney cancer. This specimen consisted of CD4+ or CD8+ T cells sorted from blood, obtained in a trial of the OX40 agonist ivuxolimab. The chain couples TRBV6-5 to TRBJ2-2; D uncertain. The CDR3: CASSYSRPAAGELFF. As DNA, the CDR3 is TGTGCCAGCAGTTACTCGCGTCCCGCCGCCGGGGAGCTGTTTTTT.